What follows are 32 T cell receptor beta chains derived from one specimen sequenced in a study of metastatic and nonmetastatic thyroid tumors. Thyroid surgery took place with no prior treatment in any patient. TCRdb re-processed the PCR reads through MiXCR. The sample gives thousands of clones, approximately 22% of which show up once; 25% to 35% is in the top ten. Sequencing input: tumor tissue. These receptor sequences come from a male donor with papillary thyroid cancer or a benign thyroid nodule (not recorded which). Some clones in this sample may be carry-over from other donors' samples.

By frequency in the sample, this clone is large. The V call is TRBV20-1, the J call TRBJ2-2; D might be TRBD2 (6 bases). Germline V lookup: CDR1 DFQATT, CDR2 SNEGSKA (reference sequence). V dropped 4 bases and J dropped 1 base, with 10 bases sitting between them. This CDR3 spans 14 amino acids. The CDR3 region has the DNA TGCAGTGCTAACGGACTACAGAACACCGGGGAGCTGTTTTTT. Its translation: CSANGLQNTGELFF.

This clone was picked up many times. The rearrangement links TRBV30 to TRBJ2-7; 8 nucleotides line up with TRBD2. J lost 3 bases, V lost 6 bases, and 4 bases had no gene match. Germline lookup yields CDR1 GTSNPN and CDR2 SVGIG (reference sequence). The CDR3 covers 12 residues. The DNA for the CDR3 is TGTGCCTGCCAGCGGGGGATCTACGAGCAGTACTTC. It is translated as CACQRGIYEQYF.

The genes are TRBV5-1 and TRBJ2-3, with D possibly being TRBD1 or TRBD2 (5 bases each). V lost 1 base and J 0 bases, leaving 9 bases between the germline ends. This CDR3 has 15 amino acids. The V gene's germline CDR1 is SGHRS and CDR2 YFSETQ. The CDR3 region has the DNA TGCGCCAGCAGCTTGACGGGACGAAGCACAGATACGCAGTATTTT. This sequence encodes CASSLTGRSTDTQYF. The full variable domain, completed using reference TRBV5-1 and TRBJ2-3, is KAGVTQTPRYLIKTRGQQVTLSCSPISGHRSVSWYQQTPGQGLQFLFEYFSETQRNKGNFPGRFSGRQFSNSRSEMNVSTLELGDSALYLCASSLTGRSTDTQYFGPGTRLTVL.

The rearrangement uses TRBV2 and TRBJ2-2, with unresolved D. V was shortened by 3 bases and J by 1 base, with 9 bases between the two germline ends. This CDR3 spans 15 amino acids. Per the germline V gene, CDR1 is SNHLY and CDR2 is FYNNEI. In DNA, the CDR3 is TGTGCCAGCAGTGAGCCATCTGGGAACACCGGGGAGCTGTTTTTT. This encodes CASSEPSGNTGELFF.

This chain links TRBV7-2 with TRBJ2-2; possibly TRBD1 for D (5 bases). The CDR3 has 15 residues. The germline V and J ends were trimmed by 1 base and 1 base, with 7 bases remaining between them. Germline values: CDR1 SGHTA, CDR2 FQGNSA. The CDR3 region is CASSLVDRNTGELFF. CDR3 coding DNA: TGTGCCAGCAGCTTAGTCGACAGGAACACCGGGGAGCTGTTTTTT. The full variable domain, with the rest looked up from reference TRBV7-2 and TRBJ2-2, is GAGVSQSPSNKVTEKGKDVELRCDPISGHTALYWYRQSLGQGLEFLIYFQGNSAPDKSGLPSDRFSAERTGGSVSTLTIQRTQQEDSAVYLCASSLVDRNTGELFFGEGSRLTVL.

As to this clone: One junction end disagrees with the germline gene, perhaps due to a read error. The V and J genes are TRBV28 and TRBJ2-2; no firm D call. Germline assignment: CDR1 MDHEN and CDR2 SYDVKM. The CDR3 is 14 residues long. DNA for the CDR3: TGTGCCAGGAGTTCCCTCCCTCCGGGCCGGGAGCTGTTTTTT. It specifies CARSSLPPGRELFF.

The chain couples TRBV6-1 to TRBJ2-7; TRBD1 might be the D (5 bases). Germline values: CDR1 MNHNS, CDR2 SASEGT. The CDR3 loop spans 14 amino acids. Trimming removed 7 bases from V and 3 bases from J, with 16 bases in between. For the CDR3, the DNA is TGTGCCAGCACAGACAGCGTTTGGGGCTACGAGCAGTACTTC. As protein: CASTDSVWGYEQYF.

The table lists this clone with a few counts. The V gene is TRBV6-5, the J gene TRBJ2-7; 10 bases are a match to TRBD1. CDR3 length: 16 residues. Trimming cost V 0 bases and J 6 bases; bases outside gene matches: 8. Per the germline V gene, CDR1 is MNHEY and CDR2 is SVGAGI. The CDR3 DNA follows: TGTGCCAGCAGTTACTCCGCCGGGACAGGGGCGAGCGAGCAGTACTTC. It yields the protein CASSYSAGTGASEQYF.

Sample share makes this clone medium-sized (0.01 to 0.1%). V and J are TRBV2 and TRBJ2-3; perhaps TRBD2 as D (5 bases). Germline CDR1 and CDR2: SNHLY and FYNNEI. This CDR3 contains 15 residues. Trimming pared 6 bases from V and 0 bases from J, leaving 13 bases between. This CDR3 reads CASRDFRSSTDTQYF. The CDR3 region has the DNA TGTGCCAGCAGGGACTTTCGGTCTAGCACAGATACGCAGTATTTT.

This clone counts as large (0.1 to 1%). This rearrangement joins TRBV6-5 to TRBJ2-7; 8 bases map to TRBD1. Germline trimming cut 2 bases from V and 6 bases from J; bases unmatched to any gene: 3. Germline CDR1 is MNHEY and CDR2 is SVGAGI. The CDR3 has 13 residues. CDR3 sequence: CASSYGQGSEQYF. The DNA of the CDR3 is TGTGCCAGCAGTTACGGACAGGGCTCCGAGCAGTACTTC.

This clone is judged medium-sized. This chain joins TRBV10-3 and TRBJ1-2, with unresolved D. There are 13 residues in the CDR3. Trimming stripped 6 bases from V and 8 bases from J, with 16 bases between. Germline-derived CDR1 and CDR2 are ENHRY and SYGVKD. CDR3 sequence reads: CAIRDILGGGYTF. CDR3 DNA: TGTGCCATCAGAGACATTCTCGGTGGGGGCTACACCTTC.

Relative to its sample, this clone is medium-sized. This CDR3 is CASSLEAVNTEAFF. CDR3 DNA sequence: TGTGCCAGCAGCTTAGAGGCCGTGAACACTGAAGCTTTCTTT. The rearrangement uses TRBV7-6 and TRBJ1-1; D not certain. Trimming removed 1 base from V and 0 bases from J, with 6 bases in between. Germline assignment: CDR1 SGHVS and CDR2 FNYEAQ. CDR3 size: 14 residues.

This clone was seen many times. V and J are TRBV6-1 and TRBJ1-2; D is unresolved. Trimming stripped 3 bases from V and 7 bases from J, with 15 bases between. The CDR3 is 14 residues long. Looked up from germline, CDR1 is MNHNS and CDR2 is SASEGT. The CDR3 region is CASSDATAISGYTF. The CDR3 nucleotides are TGTGCCAGCAGTGACGCAACAGCGATCTCTGGCTACACCTTC.

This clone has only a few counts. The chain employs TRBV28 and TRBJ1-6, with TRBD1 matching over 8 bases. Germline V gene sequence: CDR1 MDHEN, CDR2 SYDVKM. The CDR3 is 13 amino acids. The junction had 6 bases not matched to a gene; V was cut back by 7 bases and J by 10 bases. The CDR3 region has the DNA TGTGCCAGCACCCCGGACAGGGTCTCACCCCTCCACTTT. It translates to CASTPDRVSPLHF.

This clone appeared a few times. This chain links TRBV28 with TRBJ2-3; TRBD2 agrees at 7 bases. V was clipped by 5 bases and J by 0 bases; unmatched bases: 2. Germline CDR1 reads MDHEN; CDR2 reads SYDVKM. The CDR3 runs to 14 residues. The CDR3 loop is CASSARGSTDTQYF. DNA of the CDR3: TGTGCCAGCAGTGCGCGGGGGAGCACAGATACGCAGTATTTT.

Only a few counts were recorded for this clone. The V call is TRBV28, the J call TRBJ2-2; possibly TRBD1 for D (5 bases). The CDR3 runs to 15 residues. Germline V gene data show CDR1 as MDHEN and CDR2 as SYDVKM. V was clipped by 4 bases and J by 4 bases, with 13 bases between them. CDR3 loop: CASSSGIGATGELFF. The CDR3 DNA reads TGTGCCAGCAGTTCCGGCATAGGGGCCACCGGGGAGCTGTTTTTT.

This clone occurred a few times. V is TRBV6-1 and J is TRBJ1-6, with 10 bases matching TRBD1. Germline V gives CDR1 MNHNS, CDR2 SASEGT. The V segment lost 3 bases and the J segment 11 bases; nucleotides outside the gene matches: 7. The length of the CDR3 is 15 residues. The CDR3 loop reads CASSDAGQGITPLHF. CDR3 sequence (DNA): TGTGCCAGCAGTGATGCGGGACAGGGGATTACACCCCTCCACTTT.

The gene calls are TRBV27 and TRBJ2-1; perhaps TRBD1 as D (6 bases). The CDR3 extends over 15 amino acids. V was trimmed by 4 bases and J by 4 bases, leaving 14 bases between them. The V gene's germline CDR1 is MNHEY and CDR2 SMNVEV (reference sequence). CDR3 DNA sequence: TGTGCCAGCAGTTCACGATTACAGGGATACAATGAGCAGTTCTTC. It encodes CASSSRLQGYNEQFF.

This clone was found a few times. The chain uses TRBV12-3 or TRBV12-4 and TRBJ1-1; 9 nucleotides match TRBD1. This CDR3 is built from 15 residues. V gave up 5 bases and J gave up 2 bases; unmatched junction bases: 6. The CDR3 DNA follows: TGTGCCAGCAGTCGCCCGGGACAGGGTAACACTGAAGCTTTCTTT. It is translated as CASSRPGQGNTEAFF.

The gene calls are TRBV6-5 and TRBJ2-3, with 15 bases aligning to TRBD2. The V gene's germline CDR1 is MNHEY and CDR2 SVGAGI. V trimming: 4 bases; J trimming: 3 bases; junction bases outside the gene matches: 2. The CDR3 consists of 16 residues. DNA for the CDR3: TGTGCCAGCAGTTGGGGACTAGCGGGAGGAACAGATACGCAGTATTTT. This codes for CASSWGLAGGTDTQYF.

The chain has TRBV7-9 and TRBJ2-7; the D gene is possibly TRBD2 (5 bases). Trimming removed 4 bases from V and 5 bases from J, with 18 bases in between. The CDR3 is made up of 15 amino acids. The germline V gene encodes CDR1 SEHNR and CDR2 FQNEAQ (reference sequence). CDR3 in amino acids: CASSSSGLAMNEQYF. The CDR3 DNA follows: TGTGCCAGCAGCTCAAGCGGCCTAGCCATGAACGAGCAGTACTTC.

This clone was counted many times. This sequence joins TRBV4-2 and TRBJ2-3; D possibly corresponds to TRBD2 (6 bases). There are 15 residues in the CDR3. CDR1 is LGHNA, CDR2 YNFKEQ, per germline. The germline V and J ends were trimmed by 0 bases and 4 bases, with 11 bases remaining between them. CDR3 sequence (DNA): TGTGCCAGCAGCCAAGAATGGGTAGCGGCAGATACGCAGTATTTT. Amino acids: CASSQEWVAADTQYF.

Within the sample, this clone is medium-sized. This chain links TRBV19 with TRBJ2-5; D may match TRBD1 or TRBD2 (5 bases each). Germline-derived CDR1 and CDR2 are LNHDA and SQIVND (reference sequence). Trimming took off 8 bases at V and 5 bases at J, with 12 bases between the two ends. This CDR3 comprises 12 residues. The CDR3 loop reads CASGAWGETQYF. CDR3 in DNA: TGTGCCAGTGGCGCTTGGGGGGAGACCCAGTACTTC.

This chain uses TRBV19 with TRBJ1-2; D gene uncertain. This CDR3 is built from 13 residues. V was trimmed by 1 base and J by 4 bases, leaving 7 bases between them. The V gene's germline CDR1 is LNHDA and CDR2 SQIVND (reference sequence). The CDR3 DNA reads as TGTGCCAGTAGTATAGGGGCAACCTATGGCTACACCTTC. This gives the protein CASSIGATYGYTF.

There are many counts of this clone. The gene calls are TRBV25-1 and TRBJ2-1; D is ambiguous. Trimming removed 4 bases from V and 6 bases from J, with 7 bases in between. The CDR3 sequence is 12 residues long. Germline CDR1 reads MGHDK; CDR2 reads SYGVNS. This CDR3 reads CASSVLPNEQFF. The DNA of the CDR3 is TGTGCCAGCAGTGTCCTACCCAATGAGCAGTTCTTC.

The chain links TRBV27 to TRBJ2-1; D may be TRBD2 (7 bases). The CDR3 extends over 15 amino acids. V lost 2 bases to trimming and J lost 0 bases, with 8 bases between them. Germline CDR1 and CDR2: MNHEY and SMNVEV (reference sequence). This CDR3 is CASSLGGASYNEQFF. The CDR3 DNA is TGTGCCAGCAGTTTAGGGGGGGCCTCCTACAATGAGCAGTTCTTC.

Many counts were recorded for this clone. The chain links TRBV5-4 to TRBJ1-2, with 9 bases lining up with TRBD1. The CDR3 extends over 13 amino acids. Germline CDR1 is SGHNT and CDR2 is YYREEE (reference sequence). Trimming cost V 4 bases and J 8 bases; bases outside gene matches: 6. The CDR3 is CASSVQGAWGYTF. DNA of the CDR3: TGTGCCAGCAGCGTACAGGGGGCGTGGGGCTACACCTTC.

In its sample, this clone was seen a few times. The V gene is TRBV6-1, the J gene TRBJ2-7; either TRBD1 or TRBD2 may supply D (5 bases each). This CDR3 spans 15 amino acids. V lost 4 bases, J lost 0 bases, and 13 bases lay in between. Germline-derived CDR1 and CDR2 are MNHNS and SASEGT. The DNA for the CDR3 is TGTGCCAGCAGTGGGGAGCCAGGGAGCTCCTACGAGCAGTACTTC. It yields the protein CASSGEPGSSYEQYF.

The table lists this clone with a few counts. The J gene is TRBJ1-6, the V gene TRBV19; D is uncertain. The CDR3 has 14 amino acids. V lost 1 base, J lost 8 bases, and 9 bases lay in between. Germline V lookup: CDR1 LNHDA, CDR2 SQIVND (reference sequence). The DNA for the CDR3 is TGTGCCAGTAGTATAGGCGAGCGACATTCACCCCTCCACTTT. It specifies CASSIGERHSPLHF. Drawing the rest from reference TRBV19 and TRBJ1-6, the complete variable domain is DGGITQSPKYLFRKEGQNVTLSCEQNLNHDAMYWYRQDPGQGLRLIYYSQIVNDFQKGDIAEGYSVSREKKESFPLTVTSAQKNPTAFYLCASSIGERHSPLHFGNGTRLTVT.

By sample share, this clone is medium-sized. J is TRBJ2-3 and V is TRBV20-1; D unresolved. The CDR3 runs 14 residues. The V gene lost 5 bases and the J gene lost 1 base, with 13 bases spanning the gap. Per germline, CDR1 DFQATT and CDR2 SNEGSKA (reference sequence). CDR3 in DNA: TGCAGTGCTCCGGTTCCCGGTGGCACAGATACGCAGTATTTT. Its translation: CSAPVPGGTDTQYF.

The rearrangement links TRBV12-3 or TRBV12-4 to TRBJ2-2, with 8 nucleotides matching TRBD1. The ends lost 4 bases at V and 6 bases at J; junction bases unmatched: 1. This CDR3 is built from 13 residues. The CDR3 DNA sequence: TGTGCCAGCAGTTCGACAGGGGCCGGGGAGCTGTTTTTT. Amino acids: CASSSTGAGELFF.

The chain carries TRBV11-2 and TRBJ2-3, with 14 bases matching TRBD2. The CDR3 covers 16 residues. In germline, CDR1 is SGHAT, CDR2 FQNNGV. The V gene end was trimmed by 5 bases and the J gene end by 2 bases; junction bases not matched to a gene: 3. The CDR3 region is CASSRGLAGDTDTQYF. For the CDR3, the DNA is TGTGCCAGCAGCAGGGGACTAGCGGGGGACACAGATACGCAGTATTTT.